This entry features one T cell receptor (beta chain) sequence. The antigen is unknown. This sample is part of a study of monozygotic twins with inflammatory bowel disease. Each UMI harboured a 6-nucleotide sample barcode and was appended via template switching. TCRdb reanalyzed the 5' RACE reads and collapses them to one entry per CDR3 protein, without DNA. Recorded here are around 380,000 distinct CDR3 sequences; the top ten clones represent around 2.5%. The study, taken as a whole, reports: Individual T cell subtypes were not distinguishable. No one strong IBD-associated signal or clonotype was supported.

CDR1 and CDR2 (germline): SQVTM, ANQGSEA. The CDR3 covers 11 residues. The source material was blood. J is TRBJ1-1 and V is TRBV29-1; checking the TCRdb D call of TRBD1 is not possible without DNA. This sequence was found in a human donor with ulcerative colitis or Crohn's disease, or a healthy co-twin of an affected twin (not recorded which). CDR3 region: CSVAGGGEAFF.